This T cell receptor (beta chain) derives from a study of OX40 agonist ivuxolimab in advanced cancers. Study results and caveats: CD8+ T cells were the subset that, on average, had more expanded clones than CD4+. The CD4+ and CD8+ T cells in the blood had expanded clonally by week 6 at 0.1 to 3.0 mg/kg.

A remark on this clone: What it binds is unknown.

Profiled with immunoSEQ multiplex PCR; TCRdb holds only in-frame clones, not every one. The sample lists roughly 60,000 clones, 90% to 95% seen once, with roughly 20% in the top ten. The length of the CDR3 is 13 residues. Trimming removed 7 bases at V and 2 bases at J, with 9 bases between. Germline CDR1 is LNHDA and CDR2 is SQIVND (reference sequence). This receptor was obtained from an adult with an advanced solid tumor such as melanoma, head and neck, liver or kidney cancer. The rearrangement joins TRBV19 to TRBJ1-3; possibly TRBD1 for D (5 bases). Specimen: CD4+ or CD8+ T cells sorted from blood, collected in a trial of the OX40 agonist ivuxolimab. CDR3 loop: CASTPGPGNTIYF. Written as DNA, the CDR3 is TGTGCCAGTACCCCGGGACCTGGAAACACCATATATTTT.